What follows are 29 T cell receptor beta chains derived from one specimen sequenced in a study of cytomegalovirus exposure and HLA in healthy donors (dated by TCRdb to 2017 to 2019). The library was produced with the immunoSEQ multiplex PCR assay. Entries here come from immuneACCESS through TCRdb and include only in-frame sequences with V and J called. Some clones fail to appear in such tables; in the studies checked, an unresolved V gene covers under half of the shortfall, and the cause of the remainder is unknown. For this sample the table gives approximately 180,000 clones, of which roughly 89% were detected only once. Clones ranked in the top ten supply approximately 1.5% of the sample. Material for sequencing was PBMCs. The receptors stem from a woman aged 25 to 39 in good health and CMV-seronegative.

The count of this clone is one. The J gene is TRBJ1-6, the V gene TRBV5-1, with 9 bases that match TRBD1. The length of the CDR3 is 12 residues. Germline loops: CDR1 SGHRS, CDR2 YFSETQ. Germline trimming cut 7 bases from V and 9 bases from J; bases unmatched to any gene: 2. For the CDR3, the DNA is TGCGCCAGCGGGACAGGGCGTTCACCCCTCCACTTT. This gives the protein CASGTGRSPLHF. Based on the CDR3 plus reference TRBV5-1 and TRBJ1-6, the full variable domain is KAGVTQTPRYLIKTRGQQVTLSCSPISGHRSVSWYQQTPGQGLQFLFEYFSETQRNKGNFPGRFSGRQFSNSRSEMNVSTLELGDSALYLCASGTGRSPLHFGNGTRLTVT.

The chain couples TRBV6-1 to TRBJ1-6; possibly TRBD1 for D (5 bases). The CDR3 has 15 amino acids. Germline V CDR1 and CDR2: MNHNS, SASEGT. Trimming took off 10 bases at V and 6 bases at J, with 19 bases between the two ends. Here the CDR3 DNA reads TGTGCCACTCTGGGGGAGGGTTATACTAATTCACCCCTCCACTTT. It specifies CATLGEGYTNSPLHF.

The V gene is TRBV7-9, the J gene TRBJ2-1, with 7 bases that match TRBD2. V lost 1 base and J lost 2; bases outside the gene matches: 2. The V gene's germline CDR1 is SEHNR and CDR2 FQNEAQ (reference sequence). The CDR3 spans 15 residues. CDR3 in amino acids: CASSLDAGAYNEQFF. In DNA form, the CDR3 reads TGTGCCAGCAGCTTAGACGCGGGGGCCTACAATGAGCAGTTCTTC.

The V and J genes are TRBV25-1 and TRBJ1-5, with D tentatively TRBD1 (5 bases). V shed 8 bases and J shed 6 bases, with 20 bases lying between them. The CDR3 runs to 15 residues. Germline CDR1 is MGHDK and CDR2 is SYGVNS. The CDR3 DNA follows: TGTGCCAGCCAATCGGGTTCTGGGGCTTTTCAGCCCCAGCATTTT. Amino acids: CASQSGSGAFQPQHF.

The CDR3 coding sequence is TGCGCCAGCAGCCGGAGACAGGGTTACAATGAGCAGTTCTTC. It yields the protein CASSRRQGYNEQFF. The chain is built from TRBV4-1 and TRBJ2-1, with 7 bases that match TRBD1. The CDR3 loop spans 14 amino acids. V was clipped by 4 bases and J by 4 bases; unmatched bases: 4. The germline gives CDR1 MGHRA, CDR2 YSYEKL.

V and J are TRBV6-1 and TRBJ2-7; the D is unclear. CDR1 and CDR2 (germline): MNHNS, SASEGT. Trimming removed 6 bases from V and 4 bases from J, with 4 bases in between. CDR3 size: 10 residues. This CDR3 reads CASRLYEQYF. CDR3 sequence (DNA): TGTGCCAGCAGACTTTACGAGCAGTACTTC.

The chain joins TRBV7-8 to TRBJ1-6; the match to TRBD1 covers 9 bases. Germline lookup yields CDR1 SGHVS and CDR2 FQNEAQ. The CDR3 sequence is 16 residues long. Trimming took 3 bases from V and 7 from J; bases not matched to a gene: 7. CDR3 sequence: CASSFPGTGSNSPLHF. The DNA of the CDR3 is TGTGCCAGCAGCTTTCCCGGGACAGGGTCCAATTCACCCCTCCACTTT.

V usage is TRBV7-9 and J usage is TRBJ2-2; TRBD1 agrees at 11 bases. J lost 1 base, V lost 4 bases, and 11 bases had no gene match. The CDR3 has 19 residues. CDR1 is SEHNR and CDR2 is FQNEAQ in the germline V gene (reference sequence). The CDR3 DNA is TGTGCCAGCAGCTCCGGACAGGGGGCGCGTCGGGGGAACACCGGGGAGCTGTTTTTT. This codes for CASSSGQGARRGNTGELFF.

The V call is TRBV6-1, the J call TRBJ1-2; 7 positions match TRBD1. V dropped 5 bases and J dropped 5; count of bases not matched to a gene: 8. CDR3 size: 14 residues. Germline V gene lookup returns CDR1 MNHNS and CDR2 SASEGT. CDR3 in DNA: TGTGCCAGCAGTCGGACAGGATTGATGTATGGCTACACCTTC. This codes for CASSRTGLMYGYTF.

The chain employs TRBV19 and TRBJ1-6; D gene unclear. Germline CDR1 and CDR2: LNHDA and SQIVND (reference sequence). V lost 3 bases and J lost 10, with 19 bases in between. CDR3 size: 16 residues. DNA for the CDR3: TGTGCCAGTAGTATGGGAGACCCAGGTGGTGGATCACCCCTCCACTTT. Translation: CASSMGDPGGGSPLHF.

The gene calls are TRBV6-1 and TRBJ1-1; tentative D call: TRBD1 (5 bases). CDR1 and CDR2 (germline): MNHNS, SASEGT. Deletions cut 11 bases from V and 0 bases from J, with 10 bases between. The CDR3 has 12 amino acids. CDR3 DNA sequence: TGTGCCGTGGGGCCCATGAACACTGAAGCTTTCTTT. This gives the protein CAVGPMNTEAFF.

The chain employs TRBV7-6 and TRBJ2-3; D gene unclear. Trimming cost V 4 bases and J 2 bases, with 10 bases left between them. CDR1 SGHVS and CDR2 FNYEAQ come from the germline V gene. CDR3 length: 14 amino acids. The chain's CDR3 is CASSSLGFTDTQYF. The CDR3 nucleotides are TGTGCCAGCAGCTCCCTCGGTTTCACAGATACGCAGTATTTT. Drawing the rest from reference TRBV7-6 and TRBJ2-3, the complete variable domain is GAGVSQSPRYKVTKRGQDVALRCDPISGHVSLYWYRQALGQGPEFLTYFNYEAQQDKSGLPNDRFSAERPEGSISTLTIQRTEQRDSAMYRCASSSLGFTDTQYFGPGTRLTVL.

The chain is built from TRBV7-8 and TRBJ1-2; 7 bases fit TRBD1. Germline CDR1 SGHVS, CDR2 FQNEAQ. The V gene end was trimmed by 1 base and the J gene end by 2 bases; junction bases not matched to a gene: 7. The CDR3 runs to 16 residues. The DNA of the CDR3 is TGTGCCAGCAGCTTAGTTCCGGGACAGCCAAACTATGGCTACACCTTC. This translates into CASSLVPGQPNYGYTF.

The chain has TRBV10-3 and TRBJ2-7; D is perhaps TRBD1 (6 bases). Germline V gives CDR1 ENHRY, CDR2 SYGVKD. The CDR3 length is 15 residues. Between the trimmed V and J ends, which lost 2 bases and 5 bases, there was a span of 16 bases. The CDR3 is CAISETQGGENEQYF. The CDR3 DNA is TGTGCCATCAGTGAGACACAGGGTGGCGAAAACGAGCAGTACTTC.

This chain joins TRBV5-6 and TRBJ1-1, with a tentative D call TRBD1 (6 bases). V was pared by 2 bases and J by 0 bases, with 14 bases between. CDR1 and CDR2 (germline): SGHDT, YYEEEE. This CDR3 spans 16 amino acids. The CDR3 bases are TGTGCCAGCAGCTTCTGGTCCGGGACACTGAACACTGAAGCTTTCTTT. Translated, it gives CASSFWSGTLNTEAFF. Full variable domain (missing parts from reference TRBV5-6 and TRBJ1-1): DAGVTQSPTHLIKTRGQQVTLRCSPKSGHDTVSWYQQALGQGPQFIFQYYEEEERQRGNFPDRFSGHQFPNYSSELNVNALLLGDSALYLCASSFWSGTLNTEAFFGQGTRLTVV.

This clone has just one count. CDR3 region: CASSERTGNEKLFF. As DNA, the CDR3 is TGTGCCAGCAGCGAGAGGACAGGGAATGAAAAACTGTTTTTT. The rearrangement joins TRBV2 to TRBJ1-4; TRBD1 matches at 8 bases. Germline CDR1 reads SNHLY; CDR2 reads FYNNEI. CDR3 length: 14 residues. The V and J ends lost 6 bases and 5 bases, in that order; junction bases with no gene match: 5.

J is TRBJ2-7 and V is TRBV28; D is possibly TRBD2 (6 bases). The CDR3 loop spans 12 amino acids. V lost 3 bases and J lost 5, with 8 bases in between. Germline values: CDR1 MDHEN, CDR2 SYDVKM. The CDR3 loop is CASSLGGNEQYF. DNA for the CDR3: TGTGCCAGCAGTTTGGGCGGGAACGAGCAGTACTTC.

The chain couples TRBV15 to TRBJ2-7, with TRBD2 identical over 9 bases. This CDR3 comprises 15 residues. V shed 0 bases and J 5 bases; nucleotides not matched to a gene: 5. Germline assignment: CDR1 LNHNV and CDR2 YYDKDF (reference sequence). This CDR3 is CATSRDLAGRNEQYF. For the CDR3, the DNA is TGTGCCACCAGCAGAGACCTAGCGGGGAGGAACGAGCAGTACTTC.

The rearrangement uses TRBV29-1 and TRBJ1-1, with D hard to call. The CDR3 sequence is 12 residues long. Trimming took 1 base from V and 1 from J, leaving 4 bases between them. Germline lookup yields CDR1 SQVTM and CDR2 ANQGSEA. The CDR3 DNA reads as TGCAGCGTTGAAGCCAGGAACACTGAAGCTTTCTTT. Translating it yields CSVEARNTEAFF.

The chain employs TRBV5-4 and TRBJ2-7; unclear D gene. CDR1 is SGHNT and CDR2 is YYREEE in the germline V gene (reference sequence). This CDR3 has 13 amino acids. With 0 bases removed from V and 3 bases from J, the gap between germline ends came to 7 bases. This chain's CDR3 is CASSLGLVYEQYF. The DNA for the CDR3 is TGTGCCAGCAGCTTGGGGCTAGTCTACGAGCAGTACTTC.

DNA for the CDR3: TGTGCCAGCAGCTTCGACAGAGGTGGAAACACCATATATTTT. It yields the protein CASSFDRGGNTIYF. V is TRBV9 and J is TRBJ1-3; D may be TRBD1 (5 bases). The CDR3 extends over 14 amino acids. Germline CDR1 is SGDLS and CDR2 is YYNGEE. The V and J ends lost 4 bases and 3 bases respectively, with 11 bases between them.

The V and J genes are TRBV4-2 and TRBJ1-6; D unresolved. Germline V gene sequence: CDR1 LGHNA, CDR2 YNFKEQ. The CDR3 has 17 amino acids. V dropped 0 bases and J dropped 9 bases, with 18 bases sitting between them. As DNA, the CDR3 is TGTGCCAGCAGCCAAGATCGGGAGGAGGGAGGAAGTTCACCCCTCCACTTT. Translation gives CASSQDREEGGSSPLHF.

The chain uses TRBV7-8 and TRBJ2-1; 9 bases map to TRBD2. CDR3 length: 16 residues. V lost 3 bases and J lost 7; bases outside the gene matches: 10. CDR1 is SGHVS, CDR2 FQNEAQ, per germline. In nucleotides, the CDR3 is TGTGCCAGCAGCTTTATGGGGCGGGGGGGCCTAAATGAGCAGTTCTTC. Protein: CASSFMGRGGLNEQFF.

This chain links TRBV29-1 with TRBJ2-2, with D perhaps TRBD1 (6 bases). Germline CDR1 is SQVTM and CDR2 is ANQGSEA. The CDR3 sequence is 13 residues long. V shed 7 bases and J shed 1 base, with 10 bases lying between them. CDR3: CSGLGQNTGELFF. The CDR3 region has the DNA TGCAGCGGATTGGGACAGAACACCGGGGAGCTGTTTTTT.

CDR3 sequence: CASSYSQGVNEKLFF. CDR3 coding DNA: TGTGCCAGCAGTTACTCACAGGGGGTGAACGAAAAACTGTTTTTT. This rearrangement joins TRBV6-6 to TRBJ1-4; 8 nucleotides agree with TRBD1. The CDR3 contains 15 residues. Germline CDR1 and CDR2: MNHNY and SVGAGI (reference sequence). With V trimmed by 0 bases and J by 8 bases, 5 bases remained unmatched.

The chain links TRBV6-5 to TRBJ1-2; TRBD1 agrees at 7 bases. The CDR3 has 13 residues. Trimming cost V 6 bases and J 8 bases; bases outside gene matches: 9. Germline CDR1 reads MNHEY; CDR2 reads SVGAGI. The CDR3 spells CASRKPTGWGYTF. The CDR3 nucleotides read TGTGCCAGCAGAAAGCCGACAGGGTGGGGCTACACCTTC.

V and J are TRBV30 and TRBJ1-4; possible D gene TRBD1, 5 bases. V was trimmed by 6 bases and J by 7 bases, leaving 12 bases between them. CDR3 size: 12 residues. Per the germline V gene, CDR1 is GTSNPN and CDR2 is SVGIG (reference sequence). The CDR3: CACGHSTEKLFF. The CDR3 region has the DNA TGTGCCTGCGGACATTCGACTGAAAAACTGTTTTTT.

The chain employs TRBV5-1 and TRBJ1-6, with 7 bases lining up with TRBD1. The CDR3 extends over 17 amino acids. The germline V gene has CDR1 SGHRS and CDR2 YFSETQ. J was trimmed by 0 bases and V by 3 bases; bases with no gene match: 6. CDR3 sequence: CASSSSPGGSYNSPLHF. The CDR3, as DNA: TGCGCCAGCAGCTCAAGCCCAGGGGGCTCCTATAATTCACCCCTCCACTTT.

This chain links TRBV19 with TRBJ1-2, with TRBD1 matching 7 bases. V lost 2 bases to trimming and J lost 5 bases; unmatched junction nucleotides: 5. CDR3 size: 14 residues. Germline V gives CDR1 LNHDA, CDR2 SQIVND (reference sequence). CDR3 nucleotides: TGTGCCAGTAGTATAACAGGGGATTTATATGGCTACACCTTC. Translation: CASSITGDLYGYTF.